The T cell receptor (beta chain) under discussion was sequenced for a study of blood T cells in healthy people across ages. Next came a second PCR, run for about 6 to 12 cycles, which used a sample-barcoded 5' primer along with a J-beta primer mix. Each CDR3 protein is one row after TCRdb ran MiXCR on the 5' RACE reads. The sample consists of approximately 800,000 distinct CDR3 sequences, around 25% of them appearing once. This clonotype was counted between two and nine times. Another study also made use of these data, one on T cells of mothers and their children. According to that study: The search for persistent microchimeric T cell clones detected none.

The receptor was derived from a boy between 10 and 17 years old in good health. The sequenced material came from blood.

The CDR3 protein is CASSLEPTGYGYTF. CDR3 DNA sequence: TGCGCCAGCAGCTTGGAACCGACAGGGTATGGCTACACCTTC. The chain has TRBV5-1 and TRBJ1-2, with TRBD1 matching 7 bases. There are 14 residues in the CDR3. Germline loops: CDR1 SGHRS, CDR2 YFSETQ. The junction had 4 bases not matched to a gene; V was cut back by 0 bases and J by 5 bases. Based on the CDR3 plus reference TRBV5-1 and TRBJ1-2, the full variable domain is KAGVTQTPRYLIKTRGQQVTLSCSPISGHRSVSWYQQTPGQGLQFLFEYFSETQRNKGNFPGRFSGRQFSNSRSEMNVSTLELGDSALYLCASSLEPTGYGYTFGSGTRLTVV.